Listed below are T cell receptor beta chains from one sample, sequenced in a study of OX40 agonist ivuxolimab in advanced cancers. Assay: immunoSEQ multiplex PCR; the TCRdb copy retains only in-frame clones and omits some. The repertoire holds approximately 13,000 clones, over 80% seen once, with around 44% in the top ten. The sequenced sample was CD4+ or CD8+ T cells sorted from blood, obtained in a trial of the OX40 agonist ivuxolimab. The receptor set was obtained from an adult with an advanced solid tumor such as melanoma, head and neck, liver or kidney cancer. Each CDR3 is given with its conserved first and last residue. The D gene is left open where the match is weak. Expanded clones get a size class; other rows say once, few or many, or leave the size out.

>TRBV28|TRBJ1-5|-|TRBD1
TGTGCCAGCAGTTTTTGGACAGGGAAAAATCAGCCCCAGCATTTT
CASSFWTGKNQPQHF
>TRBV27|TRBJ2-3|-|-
TGTGCCAGCAGTCTTTGGTCGATTGCCACAGATACGCAGTATTTT
CASSLWSIATDTQYF
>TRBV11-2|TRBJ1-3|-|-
TGTGCCAGCAGCTTAGACCCGTTCGAACCCTCTGGAAACACCATATATTTT
CASSLDPFEPSGNTIYF
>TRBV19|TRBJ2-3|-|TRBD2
TGTGCCAGTAGCATAGCGGGGGGTACTAAGGATACGCAGTATTTT
CASSIAGGTKDTQYF
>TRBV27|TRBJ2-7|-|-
TGTGCCAGCAGTCCTGACTTTTTAAACTCCTACGAGCAGTACTTC
CASSPDFLNSYEQYF
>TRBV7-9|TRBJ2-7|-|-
TGTGCCAGCAGCAACACAGGTATATCTTCCTACGAGCAGTACTTC
CASSNTGISSYEQYF
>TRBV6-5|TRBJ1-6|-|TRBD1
TGTGCCAGCAGTCAAGGACAGGGGTCACCCCTCCACTTT
CASSQGQGSPLHF
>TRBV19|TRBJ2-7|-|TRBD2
TGTGCCAGTAGTATAGACGGGGGGTACGAGCAGTACTTC
CASSIDGGYEQYF
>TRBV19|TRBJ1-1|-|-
TGTGCCAGTACCCCCGGGCAGCTGAACACTGAAGCTTTCTTT
CASTPGQLNTEAFF
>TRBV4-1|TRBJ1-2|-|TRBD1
TGCGCCAGCAGCCAAGGGGTCGATACAGGGGGCACCTATGGCTACACCTTC
CASSQGVDTGGTYGYTF
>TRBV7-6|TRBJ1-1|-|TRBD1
TGTGCCAGCAGCCAGGGACAGGGGGGGACTGAAGCTTTCTTT
CASSQGQGGTEAFF
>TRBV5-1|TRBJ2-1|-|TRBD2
TGCGCCAGCAGCTTGGCTCGGGACTATTCGGGCAATGAGCAGTTCTTC
CASSLARDYSGNEQFF
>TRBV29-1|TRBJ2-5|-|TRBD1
TGCAGCGCAGTCCTGGTGGGACAGGGGGTAGAGACCCAGTACTTC
CSAVLVGQGVETQYF
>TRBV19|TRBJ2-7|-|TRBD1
TGTGCCAGTAGTTCGGGACAGGGGGCCTCCTACGAGCAGTACTTC
CASSSGQGASYEQYF
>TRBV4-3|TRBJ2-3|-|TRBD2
TGCGCCAGCAGCCAAGATCTGAGTGCTAGCGGGGGTTCTAGCACAGATACGCAGTATTTT
CASSQDLSASGGSSTDTQYF
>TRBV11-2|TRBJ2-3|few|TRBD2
TGTGCCAGCAGCTTAGATCAACTAGCGAGCCTTTATACGCAGTATTTT
CASSLDQLASLYTQYF
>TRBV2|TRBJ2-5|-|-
TGTGCCAGCAGTGACAGCGGATACCAAGAGACCCAGTACTTC
CASSDSGYQETQYF
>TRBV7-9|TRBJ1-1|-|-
TGTGCCAGCAGCCTCCCCGGGGGCACTGAAGCTTTCTTT
CASSLPGGTEAFF
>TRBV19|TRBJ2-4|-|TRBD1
TGTGCCAGTGGTCAGCAGGGGGTAAAAAACATTCAGTACTTC
CASGQQGVKNIQYF
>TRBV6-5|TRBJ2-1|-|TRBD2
TGTGCCAGCCAAAAGGGGACTAGCGGGAGCAATGAGCAGTTCTTC
CASQKGTSGSNEQFF
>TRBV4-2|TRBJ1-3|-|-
TGTGCCAGCAGCCAAGACAGGGTCCTCTCTGGAAACACCATATATTTT
CASSQDRVLSGNTIYF
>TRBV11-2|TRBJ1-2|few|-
TGTGCCAGCACAGCAGGGGACTATGGCTACACCTTC
CASTAGDYGYTF
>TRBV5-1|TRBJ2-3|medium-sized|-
TGCGCCAGCAGCTTGGGTGGGACGAGAGATACGCAGTATTTT
CASSLGGTRDTQYF
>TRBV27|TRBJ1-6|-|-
TGTGCCAGCAGTTCCCCCCGGATTTCACCCCTCCACTTT
CASSSPRISPLHF
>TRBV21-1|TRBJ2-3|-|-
TGTGCCAGCAGCAAAGAAGGGGGCACAGATACGCAGTATTTT
CASSKEGGTDTQYF
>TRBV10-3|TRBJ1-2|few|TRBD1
TGTGCCATCAGTGACGGGGACAGGGCGAACTATGGCTACACCTTC
CAISDGDRANYGYTF
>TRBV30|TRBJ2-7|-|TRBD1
TGTGCCTGGAGTGTGCTGTCAGGGGGCTACGAGCAGTACTTC
CAWSVLSGGYEQYF
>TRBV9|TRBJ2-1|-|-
TGTGCCAGCAGCTCGCAGTGGAGGCACAATGAGCAGTTCTTC
CASSSQWRHNEQFF
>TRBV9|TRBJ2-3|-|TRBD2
TGTGCCAGCAGCGTAACCCTAAGCGGGAGTAACCCAGATACGCAGTATTTT
CASSVTLSGSNPDTQYF
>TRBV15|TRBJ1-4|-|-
TGTGCCACCAGCAGAGATCCTGAAAAACTGTTTTTT
CATSRDPEKLFF
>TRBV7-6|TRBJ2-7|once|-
TGTGCCAGCAGCTTAGAAGACAGTGGCTACGAGCAGTACTTC
CASSLEDSGYEQYF
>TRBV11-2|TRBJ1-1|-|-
TGTGCCAGCAGCTTAAACGGAAGGGACACTGAAGCTTTCTTT
CASSLNGRDTEAFF
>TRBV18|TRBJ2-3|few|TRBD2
TGTGCCAGCTCACCCCCGGGGACTAGCCCGCCTCGGGCAGATACGCAGTATTTT
CASSPPGTSPPRADTQYF
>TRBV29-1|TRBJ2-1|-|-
TGCAGCGCGCCAGCGCGGGTTCTTGATGAGCAGTTCTTC
CSAPARVLDEQFF
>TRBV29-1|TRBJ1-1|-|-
TGCAGCGTTGAAGATTGGGGGTTGAGGGGGAACACTGAAGCTTTCTTT
CSVEDWGLRGNTEAFF
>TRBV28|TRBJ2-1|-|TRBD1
TGTGCCGGAAAAGACAGGGGCCCCTACAATGAGCAGTTCTTC
CAGKDRGPYNEQFF
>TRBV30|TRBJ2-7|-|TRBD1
TGTGCCTGGAGTGTAAAGGACAGGTTCTCCTACGAGCAGTACTTC
CAWSVKDRFSYEQYF
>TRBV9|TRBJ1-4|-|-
TGTGCCAGCAGCGGGACAACAACTAATGAAAAACTGTTTTTT
CASSGTTTNEKLFF
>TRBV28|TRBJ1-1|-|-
TGTGCCAGCAGCCAGAACAGGGCAAAGAACACTGAAGCTTTCTTT
CASSQNRAKNTEAFF
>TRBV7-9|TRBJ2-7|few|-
TGTGCCAGCAGCCGTACCCCGGCCAGGGCCTATGACGAGCAGTACTTC
CASSRTPARAYDEQYF
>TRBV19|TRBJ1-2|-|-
TGTGCCAGTAGTATAGGGGCAGGGGCCCCTGGCTACACCTTC
CASSIGAGAPGYTF
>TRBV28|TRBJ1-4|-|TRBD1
TGTGCCAGCAGTTTATTGACAGGGGTAGATGAAAAACTGTTTTTT
CASSLLTGVDEKLFF
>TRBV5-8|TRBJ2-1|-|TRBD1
TGTGCCAGCTTCGAAGGGGGCGAGCAGTTCTTC
CASFEGGEQFF